This T cell receptor beta chain was found in a study of T cell repertoires in cytomegalovirus infection. The CDR3 totals 15 residues. Germline V lookup: CDR1 SNHLY, CDR2 FYNNEI. Trimming took 7 bases from V and 2 from J, leaving 14 bases between them. Study observations and caveats: The cumulative frequency of public TCR beta families identified carriers of CMV plus the relevant HLA. The response measured ex vivo was dominated by TCR beta clonotypes (HLA-C-restricted and CMV-specific).

TCRdb reprocessed the reads with MiXCR, giving one entry per CDR3 protein. The sample yields around 260,000 distinct CDR3 sequences, approximately 8.3% seen once. As for this clonotype: Antigen unknown.

The specimen was PBMCs. This clonotype was obtained from a human donor in good health (CMV status not recorded). Some clones in this sample may be carry-over from other donors' samples. The chain recombines TRBV2 with TRBJ2-2, with D perhaps TRBD1 (6 bases). In nucleotides, the CDR3 is TGTGCCAGCACGGCCAGGGGCCCAAACACCGGGGAGCTGTTTTTT. It codes for CASTARGPNTGELFF. Filled out from reference TRBV2 and TRBJ2-2, the complete variable domain reads EPEVTQTPSHQVTQMGQEVILRCVPISNHLYFYWYRQILGQKVEFLVSFYNNEISEKSEIFDDQFSVERPDGSNFTLKIRSTKLEDSAMYFCASTARGPNTGELFFGEGSRLTVL.